The 22 T cell receptor beta chains in this list originate from one sample, sequenced in a study of neoadjuvant anti-PD-1 for oral cavity cancer. This table comes from immunoSEQ multiplex PCR, and its TCRdb copy is limited to in-frame clones, with some not included. The sample yields approximately 14,000 clones, 65% to 70% seen once. The sample consisted of PBMCs, taken before nivolumab (anti-PD-1) treatment. The receptors shown here come from a person between 40 and 85 years old with oral cavity squamous cell carcinoma.

V usage is TRBV6-5 and J usage is TRBJ2-7, with D unclear. Germline V CDR1 and CDR2: MNHEY, SVGAGI. The CDR3 spans 14 residues. V lost 6 bases and J 5 bases, leaving 17 bases between the germline ends. CDR3 protein: CASSHSTGRDEQYF. The CDR3 DNA sequence: TGTGCCAGCAGCCATTCGACGGGCCGGGACGAGCAGTACTTC.

V and J are TRBV13 and TRBJ2-7; D is unresolved. Looked up from germline, CDR1 is PRHDT and CDR2 is FYEKMQ (reference sequence). The CDR3 contains 12 residues. Trimming shortened V by 0 bases and J by 4 bases, and 4 bases separated the two germline ends. The DNA of the CDR3 is TGTGCCAGCAGCTTAGGGAAATACGAGCAGTACTTC. This encodes CASSLGKYEQYF.

The chain carries TRBV12-5 and TRBJ2-1; D remains ambiguous. Trimming stripped 1 base from V and 5 bases from J, with 9 bases between. This CDR3 spans 14 amino acids. Germline V gives CDR1 LGHNT, CDR2 FRNRAP. Written as DNA, the CDR3 is TGTGCTAGTGGTTTGGGAATTGGAGACAATGAGCAGTTCTTC. Encoded protein: CASGLGIGDNEQFF. Full variable domain (rest looked up from reference TRBV12-5 and TRBJ2-1): DARVTQTPRHKVTEMGQEVTMRCQPILGHNTVFWYRQTMMQGLELLAYFRNRAPLDDSGMPKDRFSAEMPDATLATLKIQPSEPRDSAVYFCASGLGIGDNEQFFGPGTRLTVL.

The chain has TRBV11-2 and TRBJ2-2; D is perhaps TRBD1 (6 bases). This CDR3 spans 15 amino acids. The germline V gene encodes CDR1 SGHAT and CDR2 FQNNGV. V shed 3 bases and J shed 3 bases, with 11 bases lying between them. This CDR3 is CASSFQGSHTGELFF. The CDR3 region has the DNA TGTGCCAGCAGCTTTCAGGGGTCGCACACCGGGGAGCTGTTTTTT.

This chain links TRBV29-1 with TRBJ1-1; D unresolved. V lost 5 bases to trimming and J lost 13 bases, with 17 bases between them. The length of the CDR3 is 11 residues. CDR1 is SQVTM, CDR2 ANQGSEA, per germline. CDR3 nucleotides: TGCAGCGTTAGCCACACACAGAGCGGTTTCTTT. This translates into CSVSHTQSGFF.

The V call is TRBV9, the J call TRBJ2-3; TRBD2 matches 11 bases. Trimming took 4 bases from V and 5 from J; bases not matched to a gene: 9. Per germline, CDR1 SGDLS and CDR2 YYNGEE. This CDR3 has 16 amino acids. The CDR3 DNA follows: TGTGCCAGCAGCCCCCGGTCTAGCGGGGGGAGAGATACGCAGTATTTT. Protein product: CASSPRSSGGRDTQYF.

The chain carries TRBV6-6 and TRBJ2-1; 10 bases agree with TRBD1. The CDR3 has 14 residues. CDR1 is MNHNY and CDR2 is SVGAGI in the germline V gene (reference sequence). V shed 5 bases, J shed 9 bases, and the junction held 7 bases outside the gene matches. CDR3 loop: CASSLPGTGVEQFF. The CDR3 region has the DNA TGTGCCAGCAGTCTCCCCGGGACAGGGGTTGAGCAGTTCTTC.

The chain is built from TRBV5-1 and TRBJ1-2; D is uncertain. The CDR3 is 13 residues long. Germline V gene lookup returns CDR1 SGHRS and CDR2 YFSETQ. Trimming stripped 2 bases from V and 6 bases from J, with 11 bases between. The CDR3 sequence: CASSFSDGDGYTF. DNA of the CDR3: TGCGCCAGCAGCTTTTCGGACGGAGATGGCTACACCTTC.

A few counts support this clone. The chain employs TRBV19 and TRBJ1-1; perhaps TRBD1 as D (6 bases). V dropped 4 bases and J dropped 4 bases, with 10 bases sitting between them. The germline CDR1 and CDR2 sequences are LNHDA and SQIVND (reference sequence). The CDR3 has 13 residues. This chain's CDR3 is CASSTQGSTEAFF. The DNA for the CDR3 is TGTGCCAGTAGTACACAGGGAAGCACTGAAGCTTTCTTT.

The V gene is TRBV7-2, the J gene TRBJ1-1, with D maybe TRBD1 (5 bases). The CDR3 runs 12 residues. Trimming removed 5 bases from V and 10 bases from J, with 14 bases in between. The germline CDR1 and CDR2 sequences are SGHTA and FQGNSA. The CDR3 DNA reads TGTGCCAGCAGCCCTTCGAGGGGCTCAGCTTTCTTT. Translated, it gives CASSPSRGSAFF.

The chain links TRBV5-8 to TRBJ2-1; 9 bases fit TRBD2. The V and J ends lost 2 bases and 7 bases, in that order; junction bases with no gene match: 7. CDR1 and CDR2 from the germline V gene are SGHTS and YDEGEE. CDR3 size: 15 residues. The CDR3 nucleotides read TGTGCCAGCAGCTTAGCGGGAGGCATGATAAATGAGCAGTTCTTC. Protein: CASSLAGGMINEQFF.

The chain employs TRBV28 and TRBJ2-4; D possibly corresponds to TRBD2 (6 bases). The CDR3 is 17 amino acids. The germline gives CDR1 MDHEN, CDR2 SYDVKM. V was trimmed by 6 bases and J by 3 bases, leaving 21 bases between them. CDR3 sequence: CASRPGGGSMGKNIQYF. CDR3 DNA: TGTGCCAGCAGGCCCGGTGGAGGGAGTATGGGCAAAAACATTCAGTACTTC.

The chain has TRBV2 and TRBJ2-7; D might be TRBD1 or TRBD2, each matching 6 bases. The CDR3 loop spans 13 amino acids. Germline assignment: CDR1 SNHLY and CDR2 FYNNEI. Trimming cost V 4 bases and J 2 bases, with 9 bases left between them. CDR3 protein: CASSVRGPYEQYF. In DNA, the CDR3 is TGTGCCAGCAGTGTACGGGGGCCCTACGAGCAGTACTTC.

The J gene is TRBJ1-1, the V gene TRBV28, with D possibly matching TRBD1 (5 bases). Trimming cost V 4 bases and J 0 bases, with 24 bases left between them. Germline lookup yields CDR1 MDHEN and CDR2 SYDVKM. The CDR3 loop spans 19 amino acids. In DNA form, the CDR3 reads TGTGCCAGCAGTTCCACCATCGGAGGTGGGGACGGCATGAACACTGAAGCTTTCTTT. It translates to CASSSTIGGGDGMNTEAFF. Drawing the rest from reference TRBV28 and TRBJ1-1, the complete variable domain is DVKVTQSSRYLVKRTGEKVFLECVQDMDHENMFWYRQDPGLGLRLIYFSYDVKMKEKGDIPEGYSVSREKKERFSLILESASTNQTSMYLCASSSTIGGGDGMNTEAFFGQGTRLTVV.

The rearrangement links TRBV5-1 to TRBJ1-1; 7 bases match TRBD1. The V gene end was trimmed by 5 bases and the J gene end by 4 bases; junction bases not matched to a gene: 5. This CDR3 has 13 amino acids. Looked up from germline, CDR1 is SGHRS and CDR2 is YFSETQ. The chain's CDR3 is CASSYQGGTEAFF. For the CDR3, the DNA is TGCGCCAGCAGTTACCAGGGGGGCACTGAAGCTTTCTTT.

The gene calls are TRBV18 and TRBJ2-3; TRBD1 matches 7 bases. Germline CDR1 and CDR2: KGHSH and LQKENI. CDR3 length: 15 residues. Losses at the gene ends were 6 bases for V and 5 bases for J; bases not matched to a gene: 11. CDR3 sequence (DNA): TGTGCCAGCTCGCCTACTACAGGGGCGAGAGATACGCAGTATTTT. This gives the protein CASSPTTGARDTQYF. Full variable domain (remainder filled in from reference TRBV18 and TRBJ2-3): NAGVMQNPRHLVRRRGQEARLRCSPMKGHSHVYWYRQLPEEGLKFMVYLQKENIIDESGMPKERFSAEFPKEGPSILRIQQVVRGDSAAYFCASSPTTGARDTQYFGPGTRLTVL.

In this sample, this clone turned up a few times. The DNA of the CDR3 is TGTGCCAGCACCTCGGGGGGGGAGCAGTACTTC. The encoded protein is CASTSGGEQYF. J is TRBJ2-7 and V is TRBV7-6, with 8 bases aligning to TRBD2. There are 11 residues in the CDR3. Trimming removed 7 bases from V and 7 bases from J; junction bases left unmatched: 3. Germline assignment: CDR1 SGHVS and CDR2 FNYEAQ.

V gene TRBV2 combines with J gene TRBJ1-1; unclear D gene. Trimming pared 6 bases from V and 1 base from J, leaving 9 bases between. This CDR3 region has 13 residues. Germline CDR1 is SNHLY and CDR2 is FYNNEI. The CDR3 nucleotides read TGTGCCAGCAGCGAGAGGGAGAACACTGAAGCTTTCTTT. Encoded protein: CASSERENTEAFF. The full variable domain, with the rest looked up from reference TRBV2 and TRBJ1-1, is EPEVTQTPSHQVTQMGQEVILRCVPISNHLYFYWYRQILGQKVEFLVSFYNNEISEKSEIFDDQFSVERPDGSNFTLKIRSTKLEDSAMYFCASSERENTEAFFGQGTRLTVV.

This chain uses TRBV14 with TRBJ2-7; 9 nucleotides match TRBD2. The V gene end was trimmed by 4 bases and the J gene end by 4 bases; junction bases not matched to a gene: 8. CDR1 SGHDN and CDR2 FVKESK come from the germline V gene. The length of the CDR3 is 15 residues. CDR3 loop: CASSLYLAGKYEQYF. The CDR3 region has the DNA TGTGCCAGCAGCCTATATCTAGCGGGAAAGTACGAGCAGTACTTC.

This rearrangement joins TRBV9 to TRBJ1-6; perhaps TRBD1 as D (5 bases). There are 21 residues in the CDR3. Germline loops: CDR1 SGDLS, CDR2 YYNGEE. V lost 0 bases and J 0 bases, leaving 22 bases between the germline ends. The CDR3 nucleotides read TGTGCCAGCAGCGTAGTGGGAGGTAGGGGCCGACCCAGCTCCTATAATTCACCCCTCCACTTT. The encoded protein is CASSVVGGRGRPSSYNSPLHF.

By share of the sample, this clone is large. The genes are TRBV13 and TRBJ1-6, with D possibly TRBD1 on 5 matching bases. The CDR3 spans 17 residues. V was shortened by 4 bases and J by 0 bases, with 13 bases between the two germline ends. CDR1 and CDR2 from the germline V gene are PRHDT and FYEKMQ (reference sequence). This chain's CDR3 is CASSSLRGSSYNSPLHF. For the CDR3, the DNA is TGTGCCAGCAGCTCACTACGGGGGAGCTCCTATAATTCACCCCTCCACTTT.

In this sample, this clone turned up a few times. The gene calls are TRBV11-2 and TRBJ1-6, with TRBD1 matching 11 bases. The J segment lost 6 bases and the V segment lost 4 bases, leaving 2 bases of the junction unmatched. Germline CDR1 and CDR2: SGHAT and FQNNGV. The CDR3 is made up of 15 amino acids. CDR3 coding DNA: TGTGCCAGCAGCTCCGGGACAGGGGGTAATTCACCCCTCCACTTT. Amino acids: CASSSGTGGNSPLHF.